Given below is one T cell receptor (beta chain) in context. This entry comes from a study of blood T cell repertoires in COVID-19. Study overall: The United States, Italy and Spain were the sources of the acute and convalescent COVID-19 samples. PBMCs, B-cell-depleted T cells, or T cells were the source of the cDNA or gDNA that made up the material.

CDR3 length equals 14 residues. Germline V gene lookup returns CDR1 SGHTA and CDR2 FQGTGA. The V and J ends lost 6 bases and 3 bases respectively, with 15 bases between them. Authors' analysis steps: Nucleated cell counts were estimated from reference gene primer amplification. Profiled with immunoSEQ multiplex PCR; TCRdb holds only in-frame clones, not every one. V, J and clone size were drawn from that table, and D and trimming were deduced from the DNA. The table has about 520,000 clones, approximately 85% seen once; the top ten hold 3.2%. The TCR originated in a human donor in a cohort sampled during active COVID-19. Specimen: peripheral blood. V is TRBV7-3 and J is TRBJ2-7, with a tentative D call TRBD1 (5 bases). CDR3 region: CASSPPDKLYEQYF. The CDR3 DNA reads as TGTGCCAGCAGTCCTCCGGACAAACTCTACGAGCAGTACTTC.